Here is one T cell receptor beta chain with its context. These data belong to a study of blood T cell repertoires in COVID-19. Some clones are missing from TCRdb's copy, which holds only in-frame ones; the method was immunoSEQ multiplex PCR. This table has roughly 110,000 clones, 71% appearing once. CDR1 is MDHEN and CDR2 is SYDVKM in the germline V gene. This CDR3 spans 16 amino acids. Deletions cut 1 base from V and 8 bases from J, with 20 bases between. The rearrangement links TRBV28 to TRBJ1-2, with D possibly TRBD1 on 5 matching bases. The source of this sequence is a human donor with acute or convalescent COVID-19. The donor label of this sample is uncertain. Source material: peripheral blood. For the CDR3, the DNA is TGTGCCAGCAGTTTATTAGTTGGGGCGCCGGACGGAGGCTACACCTTC. Translation: CASSLLVGAPDGGYTF.